This T cell receptor (beta chain) was observed in a study of early T cells in non-severe SARS-CoV-2 infection. Overall study context: Chains stayed unpaired after sequencing of bulk RNA from unsorted whole blood. Whole-study results and caveats: The matching step, a VDJdb search, favored anti-spike CD8 responses and missed private and CD4 specificities.

This CDR3 has 15 residues. Losses at the gene ends were 6 bases for V and 3 bases for J; bases not matched to a gene: 4. The V gene's germline CDR1 is MDHEN and CDR2 SYDVKM. The TCR library protocol was used to attach unique molecular identifiers. These identifiers were attached to individual cDNA molecules. TCRdb recomputed calls from the 5' RACE reads with MiXCR, one row per CDR3 protein. The sample consists of 75,000 to 95,000 distinct CDR3 sequences, around a sixth of them appearing once. This clonotype was detected once. Its antigen remains unidentified. The chain employs TRBV28 and TRBJ2-5; TRBD2 matches at 13 bases. Sequences were derived from whole blood, sampled at baseline. This clonotype originated in an adult who was a healthcare worker with PCR-confirmed SARS-CoV-2 infection or an uninfected control (not recorded which). Here the CDR3 DNA reads TGTGCCAGCAGCAGGACTAGCGGGAGTGAAGAGACCCAGTACTTC. It specifies CASSRTSGSEETQYF.